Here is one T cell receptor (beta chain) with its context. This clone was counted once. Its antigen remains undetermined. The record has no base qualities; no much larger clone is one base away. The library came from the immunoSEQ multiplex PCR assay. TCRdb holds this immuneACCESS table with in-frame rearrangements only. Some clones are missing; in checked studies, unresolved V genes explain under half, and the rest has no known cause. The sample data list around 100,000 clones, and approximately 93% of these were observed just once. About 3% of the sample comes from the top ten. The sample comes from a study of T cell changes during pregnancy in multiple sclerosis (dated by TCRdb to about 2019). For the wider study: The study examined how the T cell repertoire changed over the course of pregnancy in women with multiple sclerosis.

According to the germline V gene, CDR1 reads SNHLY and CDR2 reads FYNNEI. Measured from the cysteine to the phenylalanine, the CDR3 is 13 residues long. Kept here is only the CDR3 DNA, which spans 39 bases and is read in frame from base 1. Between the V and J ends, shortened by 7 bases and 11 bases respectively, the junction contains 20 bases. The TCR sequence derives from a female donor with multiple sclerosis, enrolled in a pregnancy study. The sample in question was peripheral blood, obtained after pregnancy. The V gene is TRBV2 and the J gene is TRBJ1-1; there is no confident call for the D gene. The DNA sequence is TGTGCCAGCAACCCCCTTGAGGCGGCGGAGGCTTTCTTT. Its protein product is CASNPLEAAEAFF.